This T cell receptor beta chain came from a study of T cell clonotyping in hematopoietic cell transplantation. General observations from the study: Broader posttransplant TCR repertoire diversity was predicted by graft donor and pretransplant recipient Inverse Simpson Index values.

Of note for this clone: The antigen is unknown.

Using immunoSEQ multiplex PCR, the repertoire was profiled, and TCRdb retains in-frame clones only, with some absent. Among about 14,000 clones listed, nearly 95% were seen once. The CDR3 runs 14 residues. Germline V CDR1 and CDR2: MGHRA, YSYEKL. The V gene end was trimmed by 5 bases and the J gene end by 3 bases; junction bases not matched to a gene: 7. The chain couples TRBV4-1 to TRBJ2-7; 7 bases are shared with TRBD1. The sequencing here drew on PBMCs, taken 30 days after allogeneic stem cell transplant. This clonotype was sampled from a male patient aged 60-69 years who had an allogeneic stem cell transplant from an unrelated donor, so the T cells may come from the graft donor. Some clones in this sample may be carry-over from other donors' samples. Here the CDR3 DNA reads TGCGCCAGCAGCTTAACGACAGGGAACTACGAGCAGTACTTC. Protein product: CASSLTTGNYEQYF.